Presented here are 17 T cell receptor beta chains from one specimen sequenced in a study of shared clonotypes between healthy human individuals (dated by TCRdb to 2019 to 2021). The library was built by means of the immunoSEQ multiplex PCR assay. TCRdb obtained this table from immuneACCESS and retained in-frame rearrangements with V and J assigned. These tables miss some clones; where compared with another copy, unresolved V genes account for less than half of the shortfall, and the remainder is unexplained. This sample lists fewer than 1.6 million clones; 98% to 99% were detected once. 0.36% of the sample is held by the ten biggest clonotypes. Sequences were obtained from naive CD4+ T cells sorted from blood. The cell subset or site label, as the study defines it: CD45RA+ positively selected. The receptors come from a man younger than 45 in good health.

V and J are TRBV9 and TRBJ2-7, with TRBD2 identical over 11 bases. The CDR3 extends over 18 amino acids. V shed 2 bases, J shed 5 bases, and the junction held 15 bases outside the gene matches. CDR1 is SGDLS and CDR2 is YYNGEE in the germline V gene. The CDR3 DNA sequence: TGTGCCAGCAGCGTGACTAGCGGGACCACCTTCGAGGTCAACGAGCAGTACTTC. Amino acids: CASSVTSGTTFEVNEQYF. Looking up the rest from reference TRBV9 and TRBJ2-7 gives the full variable domain: DSGVTQTPKHLITATGQRVTLRCSPRSGDLSVYWYQQSLDQGLQFLIQYYNGEERAKGNILERFSAQQFPDLHSELNLSSLELGDSALYFCASSVTSGTTFEVNEQYFGPGTRLTVT.

V gene TRBV21-1 combines with J gene TRBJ2-7; TRBD1, the D gene given by the table, was not confirmed from the DNA. TRBV21-1 is an annotated pseudogene. The CDR3 runs 15 residues. For the CDR3, the DNA is TGTGCCAGCAGTACAGTGACAGGGTTTGTATACGAGCAGTACTTC. It codes for CASSTVTGFVYEQYF.

The CDR3 DNA is TGCGCCAGCAGCTTGGATTCTACGGCTGGCGGGGTTGTCTATGGCTACACCTTC. Its translation: CASSLDSTAGGVVYGYTF. The J gene is TRBJ1-2, the V gene TRBV5-1; no firm D call. Trimming cost V 0 bases and J 4 bases, with 22 bases left between them. Germline values: CDR1 SGHRS, CDR2 YFSETQ. This CDR3 is built from 18 residues. Based on the CDR3 plus reference TRBV5-1 and TRBJ1-2, the full variable domain is KAGVTQTPRYLIKTRGQQVTLSCSPISGHRSVSWYQQTPGQGLQFLFEYFSETQRNKGNFPGRFSGRQFSNSRSEMNVSTLELGDSALYLCASSLDSTAGGVVYGYTFGSGTRLTVV.

About this clone: The sample holds other DNA sequences that translate to the same CDR3. The V gene is TRBV7-9, the J gene TRBJ1-1, with D tentatively TRBD1 (6 bases). Germline-derived CDR1 and CDR2 are SEHNR and FQNEAQ (reference sequence). This CDR3 comprises 13 residues. Trimming removed 1 base at V and 5 bases at J, with 8 bases between. The chain's CDR3 is CASSLEGGTEAFF. The CDR3 DNA reads as TGTGCCAGCAGCTTAGAGGGGGGAACTGAAGCTTTCTTT.

The chain has TRBV9 and TRBJ2-1; TRBD2 might be the D (6 bases). The germline CDR1 and CDR2 sequences are SGDLS and YYNGEE. The V end lost 0 bases, the J end lost 5 bases, and 12 bases lay between the germline ends. The CDR3 sequence is 15 residues long. CDR3 bases: TGTGCCAGCAGCGTAGCAGCACTAGCAAACAATGAGCAGTTCTTC. Its protein product is CASSVAALANNEQFF.

The chain uses TRBV25-1 and TRBJ2-1; 8 bases align to TRBD1. The CDR3 runs to 14 residues. Losses at the gene ends were 3 bases for V and 7 bases for J; bases not matched to a gene: 5. Germline assignment: CDR1 MGHDK and CDR2 SYGVNS. The CDR3 nucleotides read TGTGCCAGCAGTGACGACAGGGGTGATAATGAGCAGTTCTTC. It yields the protein CASSDDRGDNEQFF.

This chain's CDR3 is CAWSVGTGPVLQHF. The CDR3 nucleotides read TGTGCCTGGAGTGTAGGGACAGGGCCCGTGCTTCAGCATTTT. The chain links TRBV30 to TRBJ1-5; 9 bases fit TRBD1. The V and J ends lost 0 bases and 13 bases, in that order; junction bases with no gene match: 10. The CDR3 extends over 14 amino acids. Germline CDR1 reads GTSNPN; CDR2 reads SVGIG (reference sequence).

The J gene is TRBJ2-5, the V gene TRBV11-2; D unresolved. The V and J ends lost 2 bases and 1 base respectively, with 5 bases between them. Germline CDR1 reads SGHAT; CDR2 reads FQNNGV. The CDR3 runs to 13 residues. CDR3 region: CASSLRTQETQYF. CDR3 DNA sequence: TGTGCCAGCAGCTTAAGGACCCAAGAGACCCAGTACTTC.

V usage is TRBV5-1 and J usage is TRBJ2-7, with 7 bases fitting TRBD1. Germline V gene lookup returns CDR1 SGHRS and CDR2 YFSETQ. J lost 3 bases, V lost 0 bases, and 15 bases had no gene match. The CDR3 loop spans 18 amino acids. The DNA for the CDR3 is TGCGCCAGCAGCTTGGACCCAGGGGGTATCTCAACCCTCTACGAGCAGTACTTC. Encoded protein: CASSLDPGGISTLYEQYF. Variable domain in full (rest from reference TRBV5-1 and TRBJ2-7): KAGVTQTPRYLIKTRGQQVTLSCSPISGHRSVSWYQQTPGQGLQFLFEYFSETQRNKGNFPGRFSGRQFSNSRSEMNVSTLELGDSALYLCASSLDPGGISTLYEQYFGPGTRLTVT.

The chain carries TRBV7-2 and TRBJ1-5; D is perhaps TRBD1 (6 bases). V was cut by 1 base and J by 5 bases, with 15 bases left in between. The CDR3 length is 16 residues. Germline V gives CDR1 SGHTA, CDR2 FQGNSA. Here the CDR3 DNA reads TGTGCCAGCAGCTTAGGGGGGCAGGGACTACATCAGCCCCAGCATTTT. Translation: CASSLGGQGLHQPQHF.

CDR3 protein: CASSPRLAGSNEQFF. Written as DNA, the CDR3 is TGTGCCAGCTCACCTCGACTAGCGGGGAGCAATGAGCAGTTCTTC. The gene calls are TRBV18 and TRBJ2-1; 11 positions agree with TRBD2. With 3 bases clipped from V and 6 bases from J, the junction kept 4 bases outside the gene matches. Germline CDR1 reads KGHSH; CDR2 reads LQKENI. The CDR3 spans 15 residues.

The chain couples TRBV2 to TRBJ2-3; 12 positions match TRBD2. Germline V gene lookup returns CDR1 SNHLY and CDR2 FYNNEI. V was clipped by 5 bases and J by 3 bases; unmatched bases: 6. CDR3 length: 16 amino acids. The DNA for the CDR3 is TGTGCCAGCAGTCTTCGACTAGCGGGAGAGACAGATACGCAGTATTTT. Translation: CASSLRLAGETDTQYF.

The genes are TRBV5-5 and TRBJ2-5; no definite D call. Germline loops: CDR1 SGHKS, CDR2 YYEKEE (reference sequence). V lost 4 bases, J lost 5 bases, and 12 bases lay in between. This CDR3 is built from 13 residues. CDR3 protein: CASSPPPVETQYF. The CDR3 DNA is TGTGCCAGCAGCCCACCACCCGTTGAGACCCAGTACTTC.

This sequence joins TRBV11-2 and TRBJ2-1, with D unclear. Deletions cut 1 base from V and 6 bases from J, with 10 bases between. The germline V gene encodes CDR1 SGHAT and CDR2 FQNNGV. The CDR3 runs to 14 residues. CDR3 sequence: CASSLVIWPNEQFF. The CDR3 nucleotides are TGTGCCAGCAGCTTAGTAATCTGGCCCAATGAGCAGTTCTTC.

As concerns this clone: Other DNA sequences of this sample code for an identical CDR3. The DNA for the CDR3 is TGTGCCAGCAGCTCCCTGCAGGGGTCTGGAAACACCATATATTTT. Translation gives CASSSLQGSGNTIYF. The chain combines TRBV11-2 with TRBJ1-3; D perhaps matches TRBD1 (6 bases). This CDR3 region has 15 residues. Germline V gives CDR1 SGHAT, CDR2 FQNNGV. Trimming cost V 4 bases and J 1 base, with 11 bases left between them. Full variable domain (missing parts from reference TRBV11-2 and TRBJ1-3): EAGVAQSPRYKIIEKRQSVAFWCNPISGHATLYWYQQILGQGPKLLIQFQNNGVVDDSQLPKDRFSAERLKGVDSTLKIQPAKLEDSAVYLCASSSLQGSGNTIYFGEGSWLTVV.

This sequence joins TRBV7-3 and TRBJ2-7; tentative D call: TRBD1 (6 bases). The CDR3 length is 14 residues. Germline values: CDR1 SGHTA, CDR2 FQGTGA. The V gene lost 5 bases and the J gene lost 0 bases, with 11 bases spanning the gap. The CDR3 loop is CASSPDRSSYEQYF. CDR3 DNA sequence: TGTGCCAGCAGCCCTGACAGGAGCTCCTACGAGCAGTACTTC.

The chain recombines TRBV7-3 with TRBJ2-3; tentative D call: TRBD2 (5 bases). In germline, CDR1 is SGHTA, CDR2 FQGTGA. Trimming took 5 bases from V and 1 from J, leaving 10 bases between them. This CDR3 is built from 14 residues. The CDR3 spells CASSRGLGTDTQYF. Here the CDR3 DNA reads TGTGCCAGCAGCAGAGGACTCGGCACAGATACGCAGTATTTT.